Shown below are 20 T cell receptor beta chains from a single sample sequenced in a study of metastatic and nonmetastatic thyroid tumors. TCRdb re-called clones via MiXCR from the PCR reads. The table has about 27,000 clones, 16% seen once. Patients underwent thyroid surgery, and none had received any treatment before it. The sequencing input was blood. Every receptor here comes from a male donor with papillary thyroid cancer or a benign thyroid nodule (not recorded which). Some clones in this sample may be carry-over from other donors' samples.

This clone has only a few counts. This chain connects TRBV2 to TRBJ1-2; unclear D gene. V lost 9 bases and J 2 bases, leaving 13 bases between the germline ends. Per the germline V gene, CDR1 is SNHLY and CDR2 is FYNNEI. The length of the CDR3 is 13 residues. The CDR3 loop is CARGRGGNYGYTF. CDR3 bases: TGTGCCAGAGGTCGGGGAGGCAACTATGGCTACACCTTC.

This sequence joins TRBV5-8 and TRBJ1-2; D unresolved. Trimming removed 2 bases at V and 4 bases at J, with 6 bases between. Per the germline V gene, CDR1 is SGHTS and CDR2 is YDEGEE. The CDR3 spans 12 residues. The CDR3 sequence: CASSFGVYGYTF. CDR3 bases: TGTGCCAGCAGCTTTGGAGTCTATGGCTACACCTTC.

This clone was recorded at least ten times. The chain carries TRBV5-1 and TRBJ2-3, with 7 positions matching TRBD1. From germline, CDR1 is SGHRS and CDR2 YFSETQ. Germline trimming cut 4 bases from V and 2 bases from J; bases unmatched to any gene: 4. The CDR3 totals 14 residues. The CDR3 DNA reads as TGCGCCAGCAGCCGTGACAGGGACACAGATACGCAGTATTTT. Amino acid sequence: CASSRDRDTDTQYF.

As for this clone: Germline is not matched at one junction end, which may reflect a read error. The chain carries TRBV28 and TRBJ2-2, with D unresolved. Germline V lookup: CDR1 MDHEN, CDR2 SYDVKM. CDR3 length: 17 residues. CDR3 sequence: CASIPAPVGPGTWELFF. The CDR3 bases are TGTGCCAGCATCCCCGCCCCGGTAGGGCCGGGCACCTGGGAGCTGTTTTTT. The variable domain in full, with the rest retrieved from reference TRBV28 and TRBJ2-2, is DVKVTQSSRYLVKRTGEKVFLECVQDMDHENMFWYRQDPGLGLRLIYFSYDVKMKEKGDIPEGYSVSREKKERFSLILESASTNQTSMYLCASIPAPVGPGTWELFFGEGSRLTVL.

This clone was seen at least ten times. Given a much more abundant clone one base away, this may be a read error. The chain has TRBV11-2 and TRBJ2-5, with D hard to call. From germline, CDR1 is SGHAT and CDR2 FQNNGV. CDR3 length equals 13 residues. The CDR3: CASSLRLQEAQYF. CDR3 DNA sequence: TGTGCCAGCAGCTTAAGGCTTCAAGAGGCCCAGTACTTC.

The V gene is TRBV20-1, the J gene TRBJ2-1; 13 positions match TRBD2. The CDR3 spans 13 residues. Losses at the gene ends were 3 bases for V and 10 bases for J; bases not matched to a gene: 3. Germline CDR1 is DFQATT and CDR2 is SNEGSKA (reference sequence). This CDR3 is CSARSTSGREQFF. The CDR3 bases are TGCAGTGCTAGGTCGACTAGCGGGAGGGAGCAGTTCTTC.

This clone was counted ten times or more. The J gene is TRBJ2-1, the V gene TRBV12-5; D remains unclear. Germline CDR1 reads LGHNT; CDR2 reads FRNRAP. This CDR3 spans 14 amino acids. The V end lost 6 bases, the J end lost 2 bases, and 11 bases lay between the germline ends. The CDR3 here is CASGSTDTYNEQFF. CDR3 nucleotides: TGTGCTAGTGGCTCCACCGACACCTACAATGAGCAGTTCTTC.

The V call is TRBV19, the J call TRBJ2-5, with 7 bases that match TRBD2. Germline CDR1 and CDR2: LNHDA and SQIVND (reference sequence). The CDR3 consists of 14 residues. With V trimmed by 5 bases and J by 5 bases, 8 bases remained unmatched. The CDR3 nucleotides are TGTGCCAGTAGTTGGCGGGAGCGCCGCGAGACCCAGTACTTC. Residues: CASSWRERRETQYF.

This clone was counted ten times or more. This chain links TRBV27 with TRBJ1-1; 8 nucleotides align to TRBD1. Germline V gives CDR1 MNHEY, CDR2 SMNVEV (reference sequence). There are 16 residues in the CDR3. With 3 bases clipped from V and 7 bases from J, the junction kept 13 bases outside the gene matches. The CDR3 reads CASSFSPGGAFGEAFF. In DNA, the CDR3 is TGTGCCAGCAGTTTTTCCCCAGGGGGCGCGTTCGGTGAAGCTTTCTTT.

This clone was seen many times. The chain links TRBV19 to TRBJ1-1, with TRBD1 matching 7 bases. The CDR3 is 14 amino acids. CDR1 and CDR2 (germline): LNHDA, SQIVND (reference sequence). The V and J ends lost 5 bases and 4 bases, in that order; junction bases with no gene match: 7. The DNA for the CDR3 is TGTGCCAGTAGTCTCAAGACAGGGATCACTGAAGCTTTCTTT. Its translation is CASSLKTGITEAFF.

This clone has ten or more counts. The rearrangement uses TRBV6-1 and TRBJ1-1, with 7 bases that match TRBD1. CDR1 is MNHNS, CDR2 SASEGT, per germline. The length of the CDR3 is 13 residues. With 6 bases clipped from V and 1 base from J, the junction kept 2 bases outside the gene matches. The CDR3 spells CASRNRGNTEAFF. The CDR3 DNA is TGTGCCAGCAGGAACAGGGGGAACACTGAAGCTTTCTTT.

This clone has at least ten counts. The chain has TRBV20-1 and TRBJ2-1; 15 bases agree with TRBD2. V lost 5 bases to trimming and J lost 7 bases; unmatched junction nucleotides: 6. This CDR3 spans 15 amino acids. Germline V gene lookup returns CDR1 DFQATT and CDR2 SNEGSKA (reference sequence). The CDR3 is CSAGLAGGDSNEQFF. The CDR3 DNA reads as TGCAGTGCTGGACTAGCGGGGGGGGATTCGAATGAGCAGTTCTTC.

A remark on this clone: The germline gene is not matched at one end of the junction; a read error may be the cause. DNA for the CDR3: TGCGCCAACAGCACGATTACAGGGGGTAGGGACGAGCAGTACTTC. Its translation: CANSTITGGRDEQYF. This rearrangement joins TRBV5-1 to TRBJ2-7; TRBD1 matches at 8 bases. This CDR3 has 15 amino acids. The germline V gene has CDR1 SGHRS and CDR2 YFSETQ.

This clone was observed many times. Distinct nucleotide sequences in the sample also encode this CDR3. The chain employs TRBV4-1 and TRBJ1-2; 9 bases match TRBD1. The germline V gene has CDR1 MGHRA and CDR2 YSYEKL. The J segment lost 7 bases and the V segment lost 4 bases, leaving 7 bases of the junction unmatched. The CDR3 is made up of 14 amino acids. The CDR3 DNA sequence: TGCGCCAGCAGCCGGGGCCGGGACAGGGCTGGCTACACCTTC. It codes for CASSRGRDRAGYTF.

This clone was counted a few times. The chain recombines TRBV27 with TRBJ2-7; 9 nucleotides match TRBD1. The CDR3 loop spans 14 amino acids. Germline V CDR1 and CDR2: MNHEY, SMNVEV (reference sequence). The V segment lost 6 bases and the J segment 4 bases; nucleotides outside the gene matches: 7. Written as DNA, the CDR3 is TGTGCCAGCAGCCTACAGGGGGCCGCGTACGAGCAGTACTTC. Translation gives CASSLQGAAYEQYF.

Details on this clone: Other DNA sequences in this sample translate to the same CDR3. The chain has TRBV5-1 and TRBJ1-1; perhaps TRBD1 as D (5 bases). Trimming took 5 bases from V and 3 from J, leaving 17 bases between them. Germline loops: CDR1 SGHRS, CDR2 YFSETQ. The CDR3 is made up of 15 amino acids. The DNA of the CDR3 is TGCGCCAGCAGGCGGGGTGGGAGGGGAGACACTGAAGCTTTCTTT. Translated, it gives CASRRGGRGDTEAFF.

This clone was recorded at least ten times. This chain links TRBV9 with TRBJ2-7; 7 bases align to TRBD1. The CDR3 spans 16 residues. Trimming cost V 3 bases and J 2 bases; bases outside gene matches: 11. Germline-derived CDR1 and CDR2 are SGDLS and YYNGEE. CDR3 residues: CASSERGTTGPYEQYF. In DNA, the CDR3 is TGTGCCAGCAGCGAGAGAGGGACGACAGGGCCCTACGAGCAGTACTTC.

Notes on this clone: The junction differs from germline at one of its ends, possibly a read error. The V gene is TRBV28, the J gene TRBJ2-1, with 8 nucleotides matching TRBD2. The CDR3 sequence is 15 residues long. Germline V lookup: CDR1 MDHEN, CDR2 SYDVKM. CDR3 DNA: TGTGGCAGCAACCCCCCCGGGGGGGGGCCTGGTGAGCAGTTCTTC. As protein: CGSNPPGGGPGEQFF.

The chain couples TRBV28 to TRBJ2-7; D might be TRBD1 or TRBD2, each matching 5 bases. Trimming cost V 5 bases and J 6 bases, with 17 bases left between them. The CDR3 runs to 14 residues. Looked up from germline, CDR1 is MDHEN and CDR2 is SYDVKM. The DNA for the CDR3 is TGTGCCAGCAGTCCCACGGTAGGGGACGGCGAGCAGTACTTC. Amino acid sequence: CASSPTVGDGEQYF.

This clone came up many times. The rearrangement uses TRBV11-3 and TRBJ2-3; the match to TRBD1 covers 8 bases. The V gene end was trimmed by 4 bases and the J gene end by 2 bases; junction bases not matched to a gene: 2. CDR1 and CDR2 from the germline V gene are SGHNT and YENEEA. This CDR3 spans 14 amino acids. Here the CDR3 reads CASSSDRDTDTQYF. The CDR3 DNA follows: TGTGCCAGCAGCTCGGACAGGGACACAGATACGCAGTATTTT.